This TCR beta chain originates from a study of T cell repertoires in cytomegalovirus infection. Study overall: It was the public TCR beta signatures that indicated both CMV infection and matching HLA type. General observations from the study: The study found HLA-C-restricted CMV-specific TCR beta clonotypes dominating the ex vivo response.

This clonotype was detected ten times or more. The antigen remains undetermined. TCRdb recomputed calls from the reads with MiXCR, one row per CDR3 protein. The sample holds hundreds of thousands of distinct CDR3 sequences, about 33% seen once. Trimming at V came to 1 base and at J to 3 bases, leaving 5 bases not matched to a gene. CDR1 is SGHVS and CDR2 is FNYEAQ in the germline V gene. This CDR3 has 15 residues. The sample in question was cultured PBMCs, obtained from culture after CMV antigen stimulation. The V and J genes are TRBV7-6 and TRBJ1-1; 7 bases fit TRBD1. The sequence was obtained from a human donor in good health (CMV status not recorded). Some clones in this sample may be carry-over from other donors' samples. The CDR3 DNA is TGTGCCAGCAGCTTAGGCAGGGGGGCCGACACTGAAGCTTTCTTT. This sequence encodes CASSLGRGADTEAFF.